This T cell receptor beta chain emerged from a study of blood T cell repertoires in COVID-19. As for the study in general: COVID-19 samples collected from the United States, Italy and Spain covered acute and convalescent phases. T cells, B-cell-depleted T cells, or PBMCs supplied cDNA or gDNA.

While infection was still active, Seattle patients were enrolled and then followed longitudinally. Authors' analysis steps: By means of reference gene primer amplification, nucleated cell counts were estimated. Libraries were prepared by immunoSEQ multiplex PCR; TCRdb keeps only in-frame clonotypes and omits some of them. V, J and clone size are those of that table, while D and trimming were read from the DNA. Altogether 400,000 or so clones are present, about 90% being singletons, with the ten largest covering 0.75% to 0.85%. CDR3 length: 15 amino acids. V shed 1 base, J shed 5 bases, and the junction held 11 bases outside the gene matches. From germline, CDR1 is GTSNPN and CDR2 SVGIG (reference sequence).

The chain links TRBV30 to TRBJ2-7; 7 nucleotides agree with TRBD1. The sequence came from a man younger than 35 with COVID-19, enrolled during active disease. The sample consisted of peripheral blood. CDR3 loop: CAWSGWDSDYNEQYF. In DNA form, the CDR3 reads TGTGCCTGGAGTGGGTGGGACAGCGATTATAACGAGCAGTACTTC.